The rows below give T cell receptor beta chains drawn from one sample of a study of OX40 agonist ivuxolimab in advanced cancers. The table came from immunoSEQ multiplex PCR; TCRdb's copy has only in-frame clones and leaves some out. The sample contains roughly 41,000 clones, approximately 86% of which appear only once. Sequencing was performed on CD4+ or CD8+ T cells sorted from blood, taken in a trial of the OX40 agonist ivuxolimab. The source is an adult with an advanced solid tumor such as melanoma, head and neck, liver or kidney cancer. The conserved cysteine and the conserved F or W are not part of the CDR3 here.

V gene: TRBV30; CDR3 length: 14; J gene: TRBJ2-2; CDR3 protein: AWSKDGDTYTGELF
V gene: TRBV7-9; CDR3 length: 11; J gene: -; CDR3 protein: ASRAGASYEQY
V gene: TRBV7-9; CDR3 length: 12; J gene: TRBJ1-1; CDR3 protein: ASSLARRDTEAF
V gene: TRBV2; CDR3 length: 12; J gene: TRBJ2-7; CDR3 protein: ASTLGTGIYEQY
V gene: TRBV7-9; CDR3 length: 13; J gene: TRBJ1-1; CDR3 protein: ASTALTGLDTEAF
V gene: TRBV18; CDR3 length: 15; J gene: TRBJ1-1; CDR3 protein: ASSPLGQTVRNTEAF
V gene: TRBV19; CDR3 length: 13; J gene: TRBJ2-2; CDR3 protein: ASSSPGGYTGELF
V gene: TRBV5-4; CDR3 length: 11; J gene: TRBJ1-5; CDR3 protein: ASSLSGREPQH
V gene: TRBV4-1; CDR3 length: 12; J gene: TRBJ2-3; CDR3 protein: ASGGSGRSDTQY
V gene: TRBV28; CDR3 length: 13; J gene: TRBJ2-7; CDR3 protein: ASRAGGSPSYEQY
V gene: TRBV18; CDR3 length: 14; J gene: TRBJ2-7; CDR3 protein: ASSPNLDTRTTQQY
V gene: TRBV28; CDR3 length: 13; J gene: TRBJ2-5; CDR3 protein: ASSPKGGWGETQY
V gene: TRBV5-1; CDR3 length: 12; J gene: TRBJ2-5; CDR3 protein: ASSLAGQGETQY
V gene: TRBV7-2; CDR3 length: 11; J gene: TRBJ2-7; CDR3 protein: ASRRDQFYEQY
V gene: TRBV19; CDR3 length: 12; J gene: TRBJ1-5; CDR3 protein: ASRLRDSNQPQH
V gene: TRBV7-9; CDR3 length: 11; J gene: TRBJ1-4; CDR3 protein: ASSLAEGEKLF
V gene: TRBV6-5; CDR3 length: 12; J gene: TRBJ2-7; CDR3 protein: ASSRDRGPNEQY
V gene: TRBV6-6; CDR3 length: 12; J gene: TRBJ2-3; CDR3 protein: ASTPGGGVNTQY
V gene: TRBV18; CDR3 length: 11; J gene: TRBJ2-7; CDR3 protein: ASSYGLAYEQY
V gene: TRBV9; CDR3 length: 11; J gene: TRBJ1-5; CDR3 protein: ASSQGGRQPQH
V gene: TRBV2; CDR3 length: 12; J gene: TRBJ2-7; CDR3 protein: ASSEARQVYEQY
V gene: TRBV7-8; CDR3 length: 11; J gene: TRBJ1-5; CDR3 protein: ASTIAPFLPQH
V gene: TRBV4-1; CDR3 length: 13; J gene: TRBJ2-5; CDR3 protein: ASSQGDAREETQY
V gene: TRBV20-1; CDR3 length: 9; J gene: TRBJ2-5; CDR3 protein: SASGSETQY
V gene: TRBV7-8; CDR3 length: 13; J gene: TRBJ2-1; CDR3 protein: ASSLRDRALNEQF
V gene: TRBV4-1; CDR3 length: 13; J gene: TRBJ1-5; CDR3 protein: ASSQDGGQREAQH
V gene: TRBV7-2; CDR3 length: 9; J gene: TRBJ2-3; CDR3 protein: ASGRTDTQY
V gene: TRBV10-3; CDR3 length: 12; J gene: TRBJ1-1; CDR3 protein: AISEMGDDTEAF
V gene: TRBV4-2; CDR3 length: 15; J gene: TRBJ1-1; CDR3 protein: ASSQVRGQGSNTEAF
V gene: TRBV5-1; CDR3 length: 12; J gene: TRBJ2-7; CDR3 protein: ASSLGPSTVEQY
V gene: TRBV11-2; CDR3 length: 13; J gene: TRBJ2-2; CDR3 protein: ASSSRTGNTGELF
V gene: TRBV6-4; CDR3 length: 11; J gene: TRBJ1-6; CDR3 protein: ASSDSDASPLH
V gene: TRBV7-8; CDR3 length: 15; J gene: TRBJ1-3; CDR3 protein: ASSLAGQGATGNTIY
V gene: TRBV14; CDR3 length: 11; J gene: TRBJ1-1; CDR3 protein: ASSPDSLLEAF
V gene: TRBV10-3; CDR3 length: 13; J gene: TRBJ1-3; CDR3 protein: AISESAGWTNTIY
V gene: TRBV19; CDR3 length: 13; J gene: TRBJ1-2; CDR3 protein: ASSPGGGRTYGYT
V gene: TRBV7-9; CDR3 length: 15; J gene: TRBJ1-4; CDR3 protein: ASSQAASTGFREKLF
V gene: TRBV11-2; CDR3 length: 11; J gene: TRBJ2-7; CDR3 protein: ASSLNTLGEQY
V gene: TRBV2; CDR3 length: 13; J gene: TRBJ1-2; CDR3 protein: ASSEALWTRDGYT
V gene: TRBV9; CDR3 length: 11; J gene: TRBJ2-2; CDR3 protein: ASSVSVTGELF
V gene: TRBV5-4; CDR3 length: 11; J gene: TRBJ2-7; CDR3 protein: ASSRGLGYEQY
V gene: TRBV28; CDR3 length: 10; J gene: TRBJ1-5; CDR3 protein: AVDGLNQPQH
V gene: TRBV19; CDR3 length: 11; J gene: TRBJ2-5; CDR3 protein: ASSSRQGETQY
V gene: TRBV14; CDR3 length: 12; J gene: TRBJ2-2; CDR3 protein: ASTAGVGTGELF
V gene: TRBV7-2; CDR3 length: 11; J gene: TRBJ2-7; CDR3 protein: ASSPYTAYEQY
V gene: TRBV15; CDR3 length: 13; J gene: TRBJ2-7; CDR3 protein: ATSRGGQALYEQY
V gene: TRBV29-1; CDR3 length: 10; J gene: TRBJ2-5; CDR3 protein: SLKRGQETQY
V gene: TRBV5-4; CDR3 length: 13; J gene: TRBJ2-1; CDR3 protein: ASSPNSGTYNEQF
V gene: TRBV19; CDR3 length: 13; J gene: TRBJ1-3; CDR3 protein: ASSRTGERGNTIY